What follows are 3 T cell receptor beta chains derived from one specimen sequenced in a study of blood T cell repertoires in COVID-19. TCRdb keeps only in-frame clones here, not all; method: immunoSEQ multiplex PCR. The data show hundreds of thousands of clones, roughly 91% seen once. Sequenced input: peripheral blood. Receptors originate from a woman aged 40 to 55 who had recovered from COVID-19.

The chain recombines TRBV5-4 with TRBJ2-2; D may be TRBD2 (6 bases). V shed 1 base and J shed 7 bases, with 11 bases lying between them. This CDR3 spans 14 amino acids. Germline CDR1 reads SGHNT; CDR2 reads YYREEE (reference sequence). The CDR3 sequence: CASSLSGVGGELFF. CDR3 DNA sequence: TGTGCCAGCAGCTTGTCGGGGGTTGGCGGGGAGCTGTTTTTT. Using reference TRBV5-4 and TRBJ2-2 for the parts outside the CDR3, the full variable domain is ETGVTQSPTHLIKTRGQQVTLRCSSQSGHNTVSWYQQALGQGPQFIFQYYREEENGRGNFPPRFSGLQFPNYSSELNVNALELDDSALYLCASSLSGVGGELFFGEGSRLTVL.

About this clone: Sequence at one end of the junction differs from germline and may be a read error. The V gene is TRBV7-8, the J gene TRBJ1-6; D gene unclear. Per germline, CDR1 SGHVS and CDR2 FQNEAQ. The CDR3 extends over 18 amino acids. CDR3 sequence (DNA): TGTGCCAGCAGCTTAGGGTGGAGGGCAGTATCGAATCGGTCACTCCTCCACTTT. This codes for CASSLGWRAVSNRSLLHF.

The V call is TRBV28, the J call TRBJ1-6; the match to TRBD1 covers 7 bases. V lost 3 bases and J lost 9; bases outside the gene matches: 5. Per the germline V gene, CDR1 is MDHEN and CDR2 is SYDVKM. This CDR3 has 14 residues. CDR3 in amino acids: CASSFRGLGSPLHF. Here the CDR3 DNA reads TGTGCCAGCAGTTTTAGGGGGCTGGGTTCACCCCTCCACTTT.